One and the same sample provided the 19 T cell receptor beta chains below, sequenced in a study of regulatory T cells in long-lasting Graves disease. Combining iRepertoire HTBI primers with Arm-PCR of CDR3 regions, the authors built TCR beta libraries. TCRdb passed the multiplex PCR reads through MiXCR, listing each CDR3 protein once. Of 550,000 or so distinct CDR3 sequences listed, around 12% were seen once; the top ten hold roughly 8.9%. Time point defined: newly diagnosed GD, antithyroid drugs for less than 3 months. RNA isolated from PBMCs was used to make the TCR library. The sample also formed part of further work on T cells in Graves' hyperthyroidism and ophthalmopathy.

This specimen consisted of peripheral blood mononuclear cells (PBMCs), obtained at new diagnosis, from a patient treated with antithyroid drugs. These receptors were taken from a woman aged 30 to 39 with Graves disease.

This clonotype was picked up a small number of times. V gene TRBV7-9 combines with J gene TRBJ2-1; no firm D call. CDR3 length: 14 amino acids. Trimming shortened V by 4 bases and J by 8 bases, and 15 bases separated the two germline ends. Looked up from germline, CDR1 is SEHNR and CDR2 is FQNEAQ (reference sequence). The CDR3 here is CASSWAAPSDEQFF. Written as DNA, the CDR3 is TGTGCCAGCAGCTGGGCGGCCCCTTCGGATGAGCAGTTCTTC.

This clonotype has at least ten counts. The gene calls are TRBV11-2 and TRBJ2-7; D is unclear. V was cut by 3 bases and J by 5 bases, with 14 bases left in between. Looked up from germline, CDR1 is SGHAT and CDR2 is FQNNGV. This CDR3 comprises 14 residues. The CDR3 spells CASSFVAQSNEQYF. The CDR3 nucleotides are TGTGCCAGCAGCTTTGTCGCTCAATCGAACGAGCAGTACTTC.

The rearrangement joins TRBV4-1 to TRBJ2-1; either TRBD1 or TRBD2 may supply D (5 bases each). The CDR3 is 14 residues long. Germline V gene sequence: CDR1 MGHRA, CDR2 YSYEKL. V gave up 2 bases and J gave up 5 bases, with 10 bases separating them. CDR3 coding DNA: TGCGCCAGCAGCCAATGGCGAGGGGACAATGAGCAGTTCTTC. This gives the protein CASSQWRGDNEQFF.

This clonotype showed up many times. V is TRBV28 and J is TRBJ2-7, with D possibly called TRBD1 or TRBD2 (5 bases each). The CDR3 contains 15 residues. Germline CDR1 is MDHEN and CDR2 is SYDVKM. V was clipped by 7 bases and J by 1 base, with 17 bases between them. The CDR3 DNA reads TGTGCCAGCACCGCGCACGGGGACCCATCCTACGAGCAGTACTTC. Translating it yields CASTAHGDPSYEQYF.

At least ten counts were recorded for this clonotype. This chain uses TRBV2 with TRBJ1-5, with 9 bases that match TRBD1. Germline CDR1 SNHLY, CDR2 FYNNEI. Trimming took 7 bases from V and 4 from J; bases not matched to a gene: 5. There are 14 residues in the CDR3. The CDR3 sequence: CASTSDRGNQPQHF. CDR3 in DNA: TGTGCCAGCACCTCGGACAGGGGTAATCAGCCCCAGCATTTT. The whole variable domain, filled in from reference TRBV2 and TRBJ1-5, reads EPEVTQTPSHQVTQMGQEVILRCVPISNHLYFYWYRQILGQKVEFLVSFYNNEISEKSEIFDDQFSVERPDGSNFTLKIRSTKLEDSAMYFCASTSDRGNQPQHFGDGTRLSIL.

This clonotype was seen repeatedly, ten times or more. J is TRBJ1-1 and V is TRBV2; no definite D call. Germline V gene sequence: CDR1 SNHLY, CDR2 FYNNEI. The CDR3 has 13 amino acids. The V end was cut by 2 bases, the J end by 7 bases, with 11 bases between. The CDR3, as DNA: TGTGCCAGCAGTGAAAGGAAGGATGGTGAAGCTTTCTTT. Its translation is CASSERKDGEAFF. The full variable domain, completed using reference TRBV2 and TRBJ1-1, is EPEVTQTPSHQVTQMGQEVILRCVPISNHLYFYWYRQILGQKVEFLVSFYNNEISEKSEIFDDQFSVERPDGSNFTLKIRSTKLEDSAMYFCASSERKDGEAFFGQGTRLTVV.

This clonotype was detected many times. The genes are TRBV2 and TRBJ1-6, with D uncertain. The CDR3 extends over 14 amino acids. Trimming took 1 base from V and 4 from J, leaving 5 bases between them. CDR1 is SNHLY and CDR2 is FYNNEI in the germline V gene. Written as DNA, the CDR3 is TGTGCCAGCAGTGAAGAGAAGTATAATTCACCCCTCCACTTT. The encoded protein is CASSEEKYNSPLHF.

This clonotype was counted only a few times. V usage is TRBV19 and J usage is TRBJ2-6; no reliable D call. Germline assignment: CDR1 LNHDA and CDR2 SQIVND (reference sequence). This CDR3 has 13 amino acids. The germline V and J ends were trimmed by 3 bases and 6 bases, with 6 bases remaining between them. The CDR3 DNA reads TGTGCCAGTAGTATCACGACGGCCAACGTCCTGACTTTC. This encodes CASSITTANVLTF.

This clonotype was picked up a small number of times. With a far larger clone one base away, a read error is the likely cause. The CDR3 DNA reads TGTGCCACCCTGCCGGGTCCAAGCTCCTACAATGAGCAGTACTTC. The encoded protein is CATLPGPSSYNEQYF. This chain connects TRBV11-2 to TRBJ2-5; D not certain. Germline CDR1 is SGHAT and CDR2 is FQNNGV. The CDR3 has 15 amino acids. V lost 10 bases to trimming and J lost 11 bases, with 29 bases between them. Full variable domain (outside the CDR3, taken from reference TRBV11-2 and TRBJ2-5): EAGVAQSPRYKIIEKRQSVAFWCNPISGHATLYWYQQILGQGPKLLIQFQNNGVVDDSQLPKDRFSAERLKGVDSTLKIQPAKLEDSAVYLCATLPGPSSYNEQYFGPGTRLLVL.

This clonotype was seen just once. This may arise from a read error, as a much more abundant clone is one base away. The J gene is TRBJ2-7, the V gene TRBV7-9; 15 bases map to TRBD2. The CDR3 extends over 15 amino acids. CDR1 is SEHNR and CDR2 is FQNEAQ in the germline V gene (reference sequence). CDR3 sequence reads: CASSRGLAGGYEHYF. The CDR3 coding sequence is TGTGCCAGCAGCCGGGGACTAGCGGGGGGCTACGAGCACTACTTC. The complete variable domain, with remaining parts taken from reference TRBV7-9 and TRBJ2-7, reads DTGVSQNPRHKITKRGQNVTFRCDPISEHNRLYWYRQTLGQGPEFLTYFQNEAQLEKSRLLSDRFSAERPKGSFSTLEIQRTEQGDSAMYLCASSRGLAGGYEHYFGPGTRLTVT.

The chain carries TRBV27 and TRBJ2-1; the match to TRBD2 covers 10 bases. Germline values: CDR1 MNHEY, CDR2 SMNVEV (reference sequence). The CDR3 totals 17 residues. The V segment lost 6 bases and the J segment 0 bases; nucleotides outside the gene matches: 8. The CDR3 DNA is TGTGCCAGCAGGGTACGAAGCGGGAGGGCCTCCTACAATGAGCAGTTCTTC. Protein: CASRVRSGRASYNEQFF.

Ten or more counts support this clonotype. This chain joins TRBV11-2 and TRBJ2-1, with D uncertain. The V gene lost 5 bases and the J gene lost 5 bases, with 10 bases spanning the gap. The CDR3 is made up of 13 amino acids. CDR1 is SGHAT and CDR2 is FQNNGV in the germline V gene. The CDR3 region is CASSVQTNNEQFF. The DNA of the CDR3 is TGTGCCAGCAGCGTGCAGACCAACAATGAGCAGTTCTTC.

Written as DNA, the CDR3 is TGCGCCAGCAGCTTAACAGGGGCCACCACAGATACGCAGTATTTT. It encodes CASSLTGATTDTQYF. The V gene is TRBV5-1, the J gene TRBJ2-3; TRBD1 aligns across 7 bases. This CDR3 region has 15 residues. From germline, CDR1 is SGHRS and CDR2 YFSETQ. The V gene end was trimmed by 2 bases and the J gene end by 2 bases; junction bases not matched to a gene: 5.

The chain couples TRBV7-3 to TRBJ2-1; D unclear. V lost 1 base and J lost 3, with 13 bases in between. The germline CDR1 and CDR2 sequences are SGHTA and FQGTGA. The CDR3 length is 16 residues. As DNA, the CDR3 is TGTGCCAGCAGCTTAATTATGTCTTCCGGCTACAATGAGCAGTTCTTC. Translated: CASSLIMSSGYNEQFF. Full variable domain (outside the CDR3, taken from reference TRBV7-3 and TRBJ2-1): GAGVSQTPSNKVTEKGKYVELRCDPISGHTALYWYRQSLGQGPEFLIYFQGTGAADDSGLPNDRFFAVRPEGSVSTLKIQRTERGDSAVYLCASSLIMSSGYNEQFFGPGTRLTVL.

Comments on this clonotype: This clone may be a read error of a much larger clone one base away. This chain uses TRBV5-4 with TRBJ2-2; D ambiguous. CDR3 length: 12 amino acids. Germline V gives CDR1 SGHNT, CDR2 YYREEE (reference sequence). V lost 4 bases, J lost 4 bases, and 5 bases lay in between. The CDR3 here is CASSRPTGELFF. The CDR3 bases are TGTGCCAGCAGCCGACCCACCGGGGAGCTGTTTTTT.

Notes on this clonotype: Compared with germline, one end of the junction differs, possibly owing to a read error. The rearrangement joins TRBV2 to TRBJ1-5, with 7 bases matching TRBD1. There are 15 residues in the CDR3. CDR1 and CDR2 (germline): SNHLY, FYNNEI. The CDR3 DNA reads as TGTGTCAGCAGCGCGGGACAGATTAGCAATCAGCCCCAGCATTTT. Translating it yields CVSSAGQISNQPQHF.

J is TRBJ2-7 and V is TRBV20-1; a possible D gene is TRBD1 (6 bases). The CDR3 is 15 residues long. Germline V gene sequence: CDR1 DFQATT, CDR2 SNEGSKA (reference sequence). Trimming removed 0 bases from V and 5 bases from J, with 17 bases in between. The CDR3 loop reads CSARDATTGIDEQYF. The CDR3, as DNA: TGCAGTGCTAGAGACGCGACCACAGGGATCGACGAGCAGTACTTC.

This clonotype was seen a few times. This sequence joins TRBV28 and TRBJ1-2; maybe TRBD1 (6 bases). V was shortened by 6 bases and J by 4 bases, with 18 bases between the two germline ends. The CDR3 spans 15 residues. Germline CDR1 MDHEN, CDR2 SYDVKM. The CDR3 loop is CASRATGTQVYGYTF. CDR3 nucleotides: TGTGCCAGCAGGGCCACCGGGACACAAGTCTATGGCTACACCTTC.

This clonotype was detected ten times or more. The rearrangement uses TRBV7-9 and TRBJ2-1; 8 bases are shared with TRBD2. The CDR3 covers 15 residues. Germline CDR1 and CDR2: SEHNR and FQNEAQ (reference sequence). Germline trimming cut 7 bases from V and 2 bases from J; bases unmatched to any gene: 7. CDR3 amino acids: CASIVSGTAYNEQFF. The CDR3 DNA reads as TGTGCCAGCATCGTTAGCGGGACCGCCTACAATGAGCAGTTCTTC. Using reference TRBV7-9 and TRBJ2-1 for the parts outside the CDR3, the full variable domain is DTGVSQNPRHKITKRGQNVTFRCDPISEHNRLYWYRQTLGQGPEFLTYFQNEAQLEKSRLLSDRFSAERPKGSFSTLEIQRTEQGDSAMYLCASIVSGTAYNEQFFGPGTRLTVL.